This T cell receptor (beta chain) was documented in a study of T cells after yellow fever vaccination. Study outcomes and limitations: Re-detected after boosting: most primary clones, 96% of CD4 and 75% to 90% of CD8.

MiXCR, applied by TCRdb to the 5' RACE reads, yields one record per CDR3 protein. The sample includes about 120,000 distinct CDR3 sequences, around 8% of them seen just once. For this clonotype: Its specificity is not known. A read error may explain this, as a much larger clone is one base away.

Germline values: CDR1 DFQATT, CDR2 SNEGSKA (reference sequence). The V gene end was trimmed by 6 bases and the J gene end by 4 bases; junction bases not matched to a gene: 9. The CDR3 totals 14 residues. The sample in question was CD8+ T cells sorted from PBMCs, obtained 45 days after the yellow fever booster vaccination. The chain joins TRBV20-1 to TRBJ2-7; 10 bases are a match to TRBD2. The TCR was taken from a man aged 30 to 39 who received the YFV17D yellow fever vaccine. CDR3 region: CSASASGSQYEQYF. CDR3 sequence (DNA): TGCAGTGCGAGCGCTAGCGGGAGTCAATACGAGCAGTACTTC.